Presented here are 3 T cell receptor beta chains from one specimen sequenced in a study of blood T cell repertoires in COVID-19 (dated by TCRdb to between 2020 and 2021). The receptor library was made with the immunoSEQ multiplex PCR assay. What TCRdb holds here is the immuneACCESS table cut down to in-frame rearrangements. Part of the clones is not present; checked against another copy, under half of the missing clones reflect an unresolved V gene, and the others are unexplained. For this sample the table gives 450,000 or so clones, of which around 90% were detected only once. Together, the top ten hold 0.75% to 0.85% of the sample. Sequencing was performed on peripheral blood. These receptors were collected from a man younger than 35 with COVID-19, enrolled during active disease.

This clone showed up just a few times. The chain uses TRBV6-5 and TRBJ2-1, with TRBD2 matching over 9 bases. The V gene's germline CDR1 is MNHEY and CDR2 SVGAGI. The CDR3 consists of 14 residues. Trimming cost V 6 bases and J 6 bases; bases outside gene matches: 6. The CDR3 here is CASSSGLASNEQFF. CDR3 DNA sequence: TGTGCCAGCAGCTCTGGACTAGCGAGCAATGAGCAGTTCTTC.

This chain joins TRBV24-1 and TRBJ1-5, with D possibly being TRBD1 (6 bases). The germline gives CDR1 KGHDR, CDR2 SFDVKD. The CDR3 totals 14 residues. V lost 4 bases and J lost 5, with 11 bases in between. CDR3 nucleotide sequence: TGTGCCACCAGTGAGGCAGGGGCGCATCAGCCCCAGCATTTT. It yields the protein CATSEAGAHQPQHF.

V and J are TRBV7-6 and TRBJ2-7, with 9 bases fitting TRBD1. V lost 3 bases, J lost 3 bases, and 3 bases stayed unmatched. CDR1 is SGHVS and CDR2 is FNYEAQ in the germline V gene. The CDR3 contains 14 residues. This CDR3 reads CASSLTGGDYEQYF. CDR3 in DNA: TGTGCCAGCAGCTTGACAGGGGGGGACTACGAGCAGTACTTC. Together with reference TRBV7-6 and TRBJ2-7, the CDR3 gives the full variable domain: GAGVSQSPRYKVTKRGQDVALRCDPISGHVSLYWYRQALGQGPEFLTYFNYEAQQDKSGLPNDRFSAERPEGSISTLTIQRTEQRDSAMYRCASSLTGGDYEQYFGPGTRLTVT.